The entry that follows covers one T cell receptor beta chain sequence. This clonotype was observed a handful of times. Its antigen remains unidentified. No qualities accompany the bases; no much larger clone lies one base away. Total RNA and DNA were co-extracted from around 20-30 mg of bulk tissue with the AllPrep DNA/RNA mini kit, without cell sorting. Roughly five patients with histopathologically diagnosed primary liver carcinoma underwent surgical resection in China between late 2015 and 2016. Patients had chronic HBV infection and were treatment-naive at sampling. Each tumor was sampled at five spatially separated regions: the tumor centre plus the superior, inferior, left-lateral and right-lateral poles. Histological examination found more than 90% viable tumor cells in every tumor sample. Fresh tumor and adjacent tissue pieces were bisected; one half was stored in RNAlater at -80°C, the other sent for histology.

The data belong to a study of tumor-infiltrating lymphocytes in primary liver carcinoma (dated by TCRdb to the late 2010s). The study in broad terms: The five patients, three men and two women aged 30 to 69 years, had hepatocellular carcinoma (four) or combined HCC and intrahepatic cholangiocarcinoma (one). Tumors of the five patients were stage T1-T3 N0M0 with maximum diameters of roughly 4.2 to 10 cm. To link TCRbeta repertoire diversity with the local molecular phenotype, the roughly 26 tumor region samples were profiled using Agilent mRNA microarrays. Across five regions of each liver tumor, along with adjacent normal tissue and blood, the study brought together TCRbeta repertoire sequencing, expression microarrays and whole-exome sequencing. Technical replicate repertoires showed high reproducibility, with mean shared-clone rates approximately 0.9 and correlation coefficients above 0.95. A total of 35 or so specimens from 5 patients went through TCRbeta repertoire sequencing, namely 25 tumor regions, 5 adjacent noncancerous liver tissues and 5 peripheral blood samples. Each sample produced roughly 3.65 to 7.13 million productive TCRbeta reads, and read depth showed no significant difference between tissue types.

The trim is 8 bases for V and 1 base for J, with a gap of 13 bases between the germline ends. In the germline V gene, CDR1 corresponds to MDHEN and CDR2 to SYDVKM. The CDR3 goes from the cysteine to the phenylalanine over 14 residues. Here the CDR3 DNA is all that survives: 42 bases in frame from base 1. Broad study findings and their caveats: The top 250 clones made up a significantly larger repertoire fraction in tumors than in blood (p = 0.039). Comparison of CD4+ and CD8+ T cell repertoires was precluded by the use of bulk unsorted samples. Only the TCR beta chain was sequenced, which likely underestimates true repertoire diversity because unpaired alpha chains were not captured. Only roughly 7.5-25% of top clones appeared in all five regions of a tumor, which suggests that tumor-infiltrating T cells are spatially heterogeneous. Consistent with antigen-driven expansion, pairs of tumor regions showed higher repertoire overlap (mean roughly 35%) than either tumor-adjacent pairs (about 17%) or tumor-blood pairs (approximately 15%). The study included only four or five patients, and the authors note findings should be validated in a larger study.

Using a constant-region primer and ProtoScript II reverse transcriptase, TCRbeta-specific cDNA was reverse-transcribed from around 520 ng total RNA. TCRbeta libraries were built with three nested multiplex PCR rounds, a slightly modified ARM-PCR procedure. The first two PCR rounds used multiplex TRBV1-TRBV30 forward primers with a Cbeta reverse primer, each for about 10 cycles. Sample barcodes and Illumina adapters were added in a final 25-cycle PCR with Deep VentR polymerase. Before sequencing, amplicons of 200-500 bp were purified from gel using a QIAquick gel extraction kit. The TCRbeta amplicons were sequenced with 250-bp paired-end reads on an Illumina HiSeq 2500. The study's processing was this. To recover full CDR3 sequences, reads were quality-trimmed using Trimmomatic v0.33 and paired reads were then merged using FLASH v1.2.11. V, D and J germline segments were assigned to the rearranged TCRbeta sequences by MiGEC v1.2.1b. Clonotype statistics and Shannon-Wiener diversity indices were computed with VDJtools v1.0.0. To cut down on sampling bias, every analysis after diversity analysis relied on just the 250 most abundant clonotypes from each sample. TCRdb ran its own pipeline on the public reads, namely fastp trimming at Q25 and MiXCR clone calling, and kept in-frame beta chains. A single entry per CDR3 protein holds the most common genes and DNA from its merged rows. TCRdb's processing, not the authors', yielded these V and J calls. For this sample the table gives 95,000 to 150,000 distinct CDR3 sequences, of which 55% to 65% were detected only once. About a tenth of the sample is taken by the ten largest.

This receptor was identified in a woman aged 60-75 years with primary liver carcinoma and hepatitis B virus infection. Recombination joined TRBV28 with TRBJ2-3; the D gene identity is not certain. The material sequenced was liver tumor tissue from sampling region 1. This sample's cell subset or site label indicates: tumor region T1, superior pole. The CDR3 in this case is CASLTRRGTDTQYF. The bases are TGTGCCAGCCTTACGCGTAGGGGCACAGATACGCAGTATTTT.